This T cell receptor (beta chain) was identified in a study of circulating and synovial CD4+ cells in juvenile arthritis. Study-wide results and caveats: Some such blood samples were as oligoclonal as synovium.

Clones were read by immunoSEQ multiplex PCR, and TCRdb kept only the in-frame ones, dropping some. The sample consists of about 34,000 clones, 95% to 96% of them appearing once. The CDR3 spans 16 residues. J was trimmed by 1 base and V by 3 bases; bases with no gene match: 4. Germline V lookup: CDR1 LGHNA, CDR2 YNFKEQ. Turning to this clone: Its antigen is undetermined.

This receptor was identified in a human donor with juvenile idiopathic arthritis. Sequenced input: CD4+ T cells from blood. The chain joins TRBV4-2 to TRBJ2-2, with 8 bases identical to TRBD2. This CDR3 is CASSHPGLGNTGELFF. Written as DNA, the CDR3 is TGTGCCAGCAGCCATCCGGGACTAGGGAACACCGGGGAGCTGTTTTTT.